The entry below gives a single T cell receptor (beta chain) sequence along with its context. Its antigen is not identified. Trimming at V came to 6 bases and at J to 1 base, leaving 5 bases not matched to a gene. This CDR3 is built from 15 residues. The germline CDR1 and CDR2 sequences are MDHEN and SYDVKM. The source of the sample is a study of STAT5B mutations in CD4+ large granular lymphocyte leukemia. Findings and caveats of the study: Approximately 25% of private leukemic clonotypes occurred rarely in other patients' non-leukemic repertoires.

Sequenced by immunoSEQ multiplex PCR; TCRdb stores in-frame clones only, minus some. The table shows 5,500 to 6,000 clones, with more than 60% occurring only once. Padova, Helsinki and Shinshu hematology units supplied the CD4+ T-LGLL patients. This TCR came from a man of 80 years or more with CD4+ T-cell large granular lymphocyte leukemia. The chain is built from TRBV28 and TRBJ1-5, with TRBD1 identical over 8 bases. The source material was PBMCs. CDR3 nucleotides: TGTGCCAGCAGACCGACAGGGGCGAGCAATCAGCCCCAGCATTTT. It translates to CASRPTGASNQPQHF.